A selection of T cell receptor beta chains follows, all from one sample in a study of T cell changes during pregnancy in multiple sclerosis. Clones were read by immunoSEQ multiplex PCR, and TCRdb kept only the in-frame ones, dropping some. Here the sample spans roughly 64,000 clones, 90% being singletons. Sequenced here: peripheral blood, sampled in the third trimester of pregnancy. The receptors come from a female donor in good health, enrolled as a control in a pregnancy study. The conserved cysteine and the conserved F or W are not part of the CDR3 here. D genes are given only for firm matches.

TRBJ2-3 | NA | TRBV2 | ASRETFLDGSTQY
TRBJ2-4 | NA | TRBV1 | TSSQVFAMVLRY
TRBJ2-3 | TRBD2 | TRBV5-5 | ASSLRWTSDRTDTQY
TRBJ2-1 | NA | TRBV19 | ASSIGRLVRYNEQF
TRBJ1-2 | TRBD1 | TRBV5-6 | ASRWTGAPPGYT
TRBJ1-2 | TRBD1 | TRBV5-6 | ASSPPGTGTNNYGYT
TRBJ2-7 | NA | TRBV2 | ASGETDH
TRBJ2-1 | TRBD1 | TRBV5-1 | ASSLARGQFNEQF
TRBJ2-3 | TRBD2 | TRBV2 | ASSDGTLKAGGPTDTQY
TRBJ1-1 | NA | TRBV7-2 | ASSLTGATEAF
TRBJ2-1 | TRBD2 | TRBV4-3 | ASSQEEERGGIFSEQF
TRBJ2-5 | TRBD2 | TRBV6-6 | ASRGGETQY
TRBJ1-2 | TRBD1 | TRBV9 | ASSAGQGARGYT
TRBJ1-1 | TRBD1 | TRBV27 | ASSWGRGLRDTEAF
TRBJ2-5 | TRBD1 | TRBV18 | ASSSQGAPQETQY
TRBJ1-2 | NA | TRBV4-3 | ASSQAVDYGYT
TRBJ2-2 | NA | TRBV5-4 | ASSPPENTGELF
TRBJ1-5 | TRBD1 | TRBV5-1 | ASSWDSLNQPQH
TRBJ1-2 | TRBD1 | TRBV5-1 | ASSFLTGDYGYT
TRBJ1-1 | NA | TRBV5-6 | ASSFQWEAF
TRBJ2-7 | TRBD2 | TRBV6-5 | ASSYERETYEQY
TRBJ2-7 | TRBD1 | TRBV5-6 | ASSYGTGSDEQY
TRBJ1-1 | NA | TRBV6-6 | ASSLRGLDTEAF
TRBJ1-2 | NA | TRBV12-5 | ASGPDNANYGYT
TRBJ1-6 | TRBD1 | TRBV18 | ASSPEQGRAPLH
TRBJ1-1 | TRBD1 | TRBV30 | AWSLGQVNTEAF
TRBJ2-3 | TRBD1 | TRBV19 | ASSRTGVKSSTDTQY
TRBJ1-4 | NA | TRBV14 | ASSQDTGNEKLF
TRBJ1-2 | NA | TRBV27 | ASSITGSYGYT
TRBJ1-6 | TRBD1 | TRBV2 | AVVGQGKSNSPLH
TRBJ1-2 | NA | TRBV29-1 | SVEELAGAGYT
TRBJ1-5 | NA | TRBV6-5 | ASWMRVSNQPQH
TRBJ2-5 | TRBD2 | TRBV15 | ATSIPASGRAETQY
TRBJ1-1 | TRBD1 | TRBV2 | ASSLQGDTEAF
TRBJ2-5 | TRBD2 | TRBV30 | AAGASGGQETQY
TRBJ2-5 | TRBD2 | TRBV7-9 | ASSSRVGTILPRETQY